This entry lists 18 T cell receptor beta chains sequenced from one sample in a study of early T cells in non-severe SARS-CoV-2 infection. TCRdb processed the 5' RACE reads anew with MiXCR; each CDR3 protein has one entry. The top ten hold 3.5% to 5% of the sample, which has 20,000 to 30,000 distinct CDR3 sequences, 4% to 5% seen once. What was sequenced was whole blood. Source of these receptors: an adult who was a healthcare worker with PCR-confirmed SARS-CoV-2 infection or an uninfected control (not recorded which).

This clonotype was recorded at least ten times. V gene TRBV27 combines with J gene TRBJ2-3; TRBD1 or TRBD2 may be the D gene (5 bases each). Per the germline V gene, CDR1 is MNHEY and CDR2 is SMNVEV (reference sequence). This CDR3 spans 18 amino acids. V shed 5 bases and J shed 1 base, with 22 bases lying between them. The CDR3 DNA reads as TGTGCCAGCAGTGAGGGGAGCTGGGTTGGGTACGGCACAGATACGCAGTATTTT. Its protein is CASSEGSWVGYGTDTQYF.

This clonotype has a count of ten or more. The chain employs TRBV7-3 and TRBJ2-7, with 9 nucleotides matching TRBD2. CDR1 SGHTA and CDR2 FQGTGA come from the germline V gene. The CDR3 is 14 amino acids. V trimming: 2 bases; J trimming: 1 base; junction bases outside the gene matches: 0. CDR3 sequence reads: CASSLLAGSYEQYF. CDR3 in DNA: TGTGCCAGCAGCTTACTAGCGGGATCCTACGAGCAGTACTTC.

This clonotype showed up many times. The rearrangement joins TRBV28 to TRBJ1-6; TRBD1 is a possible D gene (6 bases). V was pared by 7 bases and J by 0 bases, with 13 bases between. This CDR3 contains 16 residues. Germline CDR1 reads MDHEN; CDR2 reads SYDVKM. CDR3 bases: TGTGCCAGCATTACGCAGGGGAACTCCTATAATTCACCCCTCCACTTT. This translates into CASITQGNSYNSPLHF.

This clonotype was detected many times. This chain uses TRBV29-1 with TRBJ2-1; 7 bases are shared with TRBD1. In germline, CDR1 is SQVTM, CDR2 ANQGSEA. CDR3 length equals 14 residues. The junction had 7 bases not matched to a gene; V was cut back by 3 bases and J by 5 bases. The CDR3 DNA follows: TGCAGCGTTGATTCACAGGGGCTCAACAATGAGCAGTTCTTC. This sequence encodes CSVDSQGLNNEQFF.

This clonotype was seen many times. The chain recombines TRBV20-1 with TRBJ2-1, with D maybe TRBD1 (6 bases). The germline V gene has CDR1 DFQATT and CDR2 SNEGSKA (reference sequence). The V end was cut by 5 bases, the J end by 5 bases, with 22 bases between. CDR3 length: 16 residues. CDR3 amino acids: CSARTTDPGVDNEQFF. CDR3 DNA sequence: TGCAGTGCTCGAACCACCGACCCAGGGGTGGACAATGAGCAGTTCTTC.

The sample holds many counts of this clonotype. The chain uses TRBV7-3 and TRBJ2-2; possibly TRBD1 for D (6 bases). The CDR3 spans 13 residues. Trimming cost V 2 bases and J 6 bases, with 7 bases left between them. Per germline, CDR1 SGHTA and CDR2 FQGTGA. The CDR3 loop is CASSLSGAGELFF. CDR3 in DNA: TGTGCCAGCAGCTTATCAGGGGCCGGGGAGCTGTTTTTT.

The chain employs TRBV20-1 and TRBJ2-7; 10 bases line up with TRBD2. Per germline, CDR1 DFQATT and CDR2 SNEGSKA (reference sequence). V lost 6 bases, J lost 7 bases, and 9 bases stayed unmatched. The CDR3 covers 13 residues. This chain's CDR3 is CSALSGRADEQYF. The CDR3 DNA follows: TGCAGTGCCCTCAGCGGGAGGGCCGATGAGCAGTACTTC.

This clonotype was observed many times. CDR3 DNA sequence: TGTGCCAGCAGCCTCCGGGGAACAATAACAGATACGCAGTATTTT. As protein: CASSLRGTITDTQYF. The J gene is TRBJ2-3, the V gene TRBV7-2; D perhaps matches TRBD2 (5 bases). In germline, CDR1 is SGHTA, CDR2 FQGNSA. The CDR3 runs to 15 residues. V was cut by 5 bases and J by 3 bases, with 15 bases left in between.

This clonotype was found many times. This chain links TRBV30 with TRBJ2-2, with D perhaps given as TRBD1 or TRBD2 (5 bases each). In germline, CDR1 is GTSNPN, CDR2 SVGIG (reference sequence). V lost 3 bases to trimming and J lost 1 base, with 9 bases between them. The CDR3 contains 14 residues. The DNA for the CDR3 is TGTGCCTGGAGGGCAGGGAGGAACACCGGGGAGCTGTTTTTT. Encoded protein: CAWRAGRNTGELFF.

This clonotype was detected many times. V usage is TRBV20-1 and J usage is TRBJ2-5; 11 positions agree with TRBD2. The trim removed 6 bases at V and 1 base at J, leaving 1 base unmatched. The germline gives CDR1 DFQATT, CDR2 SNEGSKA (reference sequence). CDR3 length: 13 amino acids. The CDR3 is CSATSGIQETQYF. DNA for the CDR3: TGCAGTGCGACTAGCGGGATCCAAGAGACCCAGTACTTC.

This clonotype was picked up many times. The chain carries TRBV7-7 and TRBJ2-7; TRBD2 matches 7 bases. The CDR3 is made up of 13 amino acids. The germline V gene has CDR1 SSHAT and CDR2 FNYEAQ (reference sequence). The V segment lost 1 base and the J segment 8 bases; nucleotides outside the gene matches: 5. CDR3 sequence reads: CASSLEGGSKQYF. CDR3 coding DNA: TGTGCCAGCAGCTTAGAAGGCGGGAGCAAGCAGTACTTC.

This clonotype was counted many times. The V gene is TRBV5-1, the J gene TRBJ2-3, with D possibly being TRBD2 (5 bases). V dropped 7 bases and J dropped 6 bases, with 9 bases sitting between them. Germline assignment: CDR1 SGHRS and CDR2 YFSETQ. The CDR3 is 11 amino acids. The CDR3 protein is CASRDGDTQYF. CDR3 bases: TGCGCCAGCCGGGATGGGGATACGCAGTATTTT.

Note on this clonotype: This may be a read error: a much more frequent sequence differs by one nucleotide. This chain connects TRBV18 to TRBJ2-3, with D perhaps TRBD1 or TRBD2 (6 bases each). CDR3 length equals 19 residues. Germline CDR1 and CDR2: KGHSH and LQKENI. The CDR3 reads CASSPIGQLTGASTDTQNF. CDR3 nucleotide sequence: TGTGCCAGCTCCCCAATTGGACAGCTAACGGGGGCTAGCACAGATACGCAGAATTTT.

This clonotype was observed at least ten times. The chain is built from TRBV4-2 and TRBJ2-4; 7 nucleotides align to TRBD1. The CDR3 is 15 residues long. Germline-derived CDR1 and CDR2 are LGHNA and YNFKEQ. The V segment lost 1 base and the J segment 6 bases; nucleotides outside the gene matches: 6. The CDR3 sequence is CASSQVTGLSNIQYF. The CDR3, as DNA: TGTGCCAGCAGCCAAGTGACAGGGCTCTCAAACATTCAGTACTTC.

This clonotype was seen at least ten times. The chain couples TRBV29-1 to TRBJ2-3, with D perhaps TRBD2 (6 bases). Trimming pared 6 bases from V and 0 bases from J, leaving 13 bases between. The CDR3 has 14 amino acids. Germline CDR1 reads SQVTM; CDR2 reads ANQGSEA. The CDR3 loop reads CSVVAVSSTDTQYF. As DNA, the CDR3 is TGCAGCGTAGTAGCGGTTAGCAGCACAGATACGCAGTATTTT.

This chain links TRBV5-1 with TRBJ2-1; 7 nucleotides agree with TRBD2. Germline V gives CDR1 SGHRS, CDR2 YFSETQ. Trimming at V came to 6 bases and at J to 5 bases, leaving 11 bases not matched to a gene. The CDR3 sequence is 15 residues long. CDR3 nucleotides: TGCGCCAGCACCGAGCGGGGCAACTTGGACAATGAGCAGTTCTTC. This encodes CASTERGNLDNEQFF.

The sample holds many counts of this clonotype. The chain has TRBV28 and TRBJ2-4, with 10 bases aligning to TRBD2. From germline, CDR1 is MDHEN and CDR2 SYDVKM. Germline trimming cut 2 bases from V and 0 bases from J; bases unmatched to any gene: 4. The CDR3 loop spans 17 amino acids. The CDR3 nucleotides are TGTGCCAGCAGTTTAACTAGCGGGAAAGTAGCCAAAAACATTCAGTACTTC. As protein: CASSLTSGKVAKNIQYF.

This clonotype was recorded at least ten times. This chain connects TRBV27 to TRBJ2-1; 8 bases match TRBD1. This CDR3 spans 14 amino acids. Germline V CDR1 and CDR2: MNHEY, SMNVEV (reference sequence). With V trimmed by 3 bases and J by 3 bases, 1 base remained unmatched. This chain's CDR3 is CASSFDRGYNEQFF. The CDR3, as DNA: TGTGCCAGCAGTTTCGACAGGGGCTACAATGAGCAGTTCTTC.